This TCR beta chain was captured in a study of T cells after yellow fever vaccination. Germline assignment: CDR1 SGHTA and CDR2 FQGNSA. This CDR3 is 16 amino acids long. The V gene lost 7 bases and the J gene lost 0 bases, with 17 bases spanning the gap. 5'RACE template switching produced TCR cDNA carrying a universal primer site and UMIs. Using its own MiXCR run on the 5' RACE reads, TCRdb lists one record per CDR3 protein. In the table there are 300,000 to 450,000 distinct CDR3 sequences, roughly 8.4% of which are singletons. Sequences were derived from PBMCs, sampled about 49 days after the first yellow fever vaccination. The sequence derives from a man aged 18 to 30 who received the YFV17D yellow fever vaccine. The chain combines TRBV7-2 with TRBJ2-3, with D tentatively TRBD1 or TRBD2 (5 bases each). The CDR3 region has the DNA TGTGCCAGCACCGGGACCGTCAGTACTAGCACAGATACGCAGTATTTT. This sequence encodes CASTGTVSTSTDTQYF.